Below, one T cell receptor (beta chain) is given with its context. Using immunoSEQ multiplex PCR, the repertoire was profiled, and TCRdb retains in-frame clones only, with some absent. The repertoire consists of roughly 120,000 clones, with about 95% occurring once and the leading ten covering approximately 4%. The data were obtained in a study of control samples from healthy donors and cancer patients. The TCR originated in a man aged 30 to 39 in good health. Source material: blood.

CDR3 nucleotide sequence: TGTGCCAGCAGCTTGCAGGGGAACACCGGGGAGCTGTTTTTT. Translated: CASSLQGNTGELFF. V gene TRBV7-6 combines with J gene TRBJ2-2, with D perhaps matching TRBD1 (5 bases). V lost 3 bases and J lost 1, with 6 bases in between. The germline V gene encodes CDR1 SGHVS and CDR2 FNYEAQ. The CDR3 is made up of 14 amino acids.